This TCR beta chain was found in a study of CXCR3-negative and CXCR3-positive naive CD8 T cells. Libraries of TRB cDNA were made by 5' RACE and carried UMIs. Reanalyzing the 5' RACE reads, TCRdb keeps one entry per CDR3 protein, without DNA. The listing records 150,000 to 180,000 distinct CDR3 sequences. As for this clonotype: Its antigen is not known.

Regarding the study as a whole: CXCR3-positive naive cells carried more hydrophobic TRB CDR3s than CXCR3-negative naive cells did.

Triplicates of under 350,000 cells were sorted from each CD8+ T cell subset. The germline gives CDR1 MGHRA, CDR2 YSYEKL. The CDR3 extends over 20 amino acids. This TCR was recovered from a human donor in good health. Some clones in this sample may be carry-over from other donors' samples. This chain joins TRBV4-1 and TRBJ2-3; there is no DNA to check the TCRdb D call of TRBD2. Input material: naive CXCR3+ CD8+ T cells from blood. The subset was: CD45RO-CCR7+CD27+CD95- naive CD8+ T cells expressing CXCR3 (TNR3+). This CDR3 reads CASSHWFAASVARDTDTQYF.